This T cell receptor beta chain emerged from a study of control samples from healthy donors and cancer patients. Sequenced by immunoSEQ multiplex PCR; TCRdb stores in-frame clones only, minus some. The table lists about 160,000 clones, around nine tenths of them singletons. The CDR3 loop spans 14 amino acids. Germline-derived CDR1 and CDR2 are SNHLY and FYNNEI. V was cut by 6 bases and J by 2 bases, with 10 bases left in between. The receptor's source is a man aged 30 to 39 in good health. The V gene is TRBV2, the J gene TRBJ1-4, with a tentative D call TRBD1 (6 bases). The source material was blood. CDR3: CASRYRVTNEKLFF. In DNA form, the CDR3 reads TGTGCCAGCAGGTACAGGGTGACTAATGAAAAACTGTTTTTT. The full variable domain, its missing parts supplied by reference TRBV2 and TRBJ1-4, is EPEVTQTPSHQVTQMGQEVILRCVPISNHLYFYWYRQILGQKVEFLVSFYNNEISEKSEIFDDQFSVERPDGSNFTLKIRSTKLEDSAMYFCASRYRVTNEKLFFGSGTQLSVL.